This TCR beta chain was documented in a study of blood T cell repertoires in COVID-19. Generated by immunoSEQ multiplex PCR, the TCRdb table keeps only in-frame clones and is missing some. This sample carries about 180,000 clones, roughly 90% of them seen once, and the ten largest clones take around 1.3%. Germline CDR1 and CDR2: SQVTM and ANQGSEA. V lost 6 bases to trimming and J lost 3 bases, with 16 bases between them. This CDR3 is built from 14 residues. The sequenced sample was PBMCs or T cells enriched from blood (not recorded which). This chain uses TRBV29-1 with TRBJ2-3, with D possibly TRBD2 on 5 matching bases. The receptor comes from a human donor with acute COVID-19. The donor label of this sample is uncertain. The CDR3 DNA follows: TGCAGCGTGGGGTTTGGACTTAGGACAGATACGCAGTATTTT. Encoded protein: CSVGFGLRTDTQYF.